Listed below are T cell receptor beta chains from one sample, sequenced in a study of shared clonotypes between healthy human individuals. Profiled with immunoSEQ multiplex PCR; TCRdb holds only in-frame clones, not every one. In the table there are approximately 2.3 million clones, approximately 93% of which are singletons. Sequences were obtained from naive CD4+ T cells from PBMCs. These TCRs come from a man between 18 and 35 years old in good health. Some clones in this sample may be carry-over from other donors' samples. CDR3s include the opening cysteine and the closing phenylalanine or tryptophan. The D gene is left open where the match is weak. Clone size, where shown, is once, few, many, or a class for clones that have expanded.

clone size	V gene	J gene	D gene	CDR3 DNA	CDR3 protein
once	TRBV7-2	TRBJ2-5	.	TGTGCCAGCAGCTTAGGCCTAGCTGGAGCGGAGACCCAGTACTTC	CASSLGLAGAETQYF
.	TRBV7-9	TRBJ2-1	TRBD1	TGTGCCAGCAGTCGCCCTTGGGACAGGGACAATGAGCAGTTCTTC	CASSRPWDRDNEQFF
.	TRBV29-1	TRBJ1-3	TRBD1	TGCAGCGTTGCCGGGACAGCCAACACCATATATTTT	CSVAGTANTIYF
.	TRBV7-3	TRBJ2-6	.	TGTGCCAGCAGCTTAATGTCGGTTACTGGGGCCAACGTCCTGACTTTC	CASSLMSVTGANVLTF
.	TRBV27	TRBJ2-2	TRBD1	TGTGCCAGCGGCCACCGCATCCGGGACAGGGGATTAGGCACCGGGGAGCTGTTTTTT	CASGHRIRDRGLGTGELFF
once	TRBV19	TRBJ1-2	.	TGTGCCAGTAGTCCCGGGGTCATAAACCCATATGGCTACACCTTC	CASSPGVINPYGYTF
.	TRBV27	TRBJ2-3	TRBD2	TGTGCCAGCAGTTCTTGGGACTATGGGAGCACAGATACGCAGTATTTT	CASSSWDYGSTDTQYF
.	TRBV9	TRBJ1-3	.	TGTGCCAGCAGCGTAGACAGCTCTGGAAACACCATATATTTT	CASSVDSSGNTIYF
.	TRBV28	TRBJ2-1	.	TGTGCCAGCAGGGCGGGGCAGTACAATGAGCAGTTCTTC	CASRAGQYNEQFF
.	TRBV5-1	TRBJ2-3	.	TGCGCCAGCAGCTTGCCCCGGGGCACAGATACGCAGTATTTT	CASSLPRGTDTQYF
few	TRBV28	TRBJ1-1	.	TGTGCCAGCAAACGACTCCTGGAAGCTTTCTTT	CASKRLLEAFF
.	TRBV4-1	TRBJ2-5	.	TGCGCCAGCAGCCAGGGAGTGGGAAGGGTGCAAGAGACCCAGTACTTC	CASSQGVGRVQETQYF
.	TRBV28	TRBJ2-7	.	TGTGCCAGCAGTTCCCGGAGCCCCTCCGAGCAGTACTTC	CASSSRSPSEQYF
.	TRBV5-1	TRBJ2-3	TRBD2	TGCGCCAGCAGCGGTGAGGGAGGGGTAGGAGATACGCAGTATTTT	CASSGEGGVGDTQYF
.	TRBV9	TRBJ2-1	TRBD2	TGTGCCAGCAGCGTAGCCCGAGCCATGGGGTTAGCGGGAACCGATGAGCAGTTCTTC	CASSVARAMGLAGTDEQFF
.	TRBV5-6	TRBJ2-7	.	TGTGCCAGCAGCTTGTCCCTCGACGCGACACAGGTCTTGGGATACGGCCAATACTTC	CASSLSLDATQVLGYGQYF
.	TRBV18	TRBJ1-2	.	TGTGCCAGCTCCCCTGAAACACTCGGGGGCTACACCTTC	CASSPETLGGYTF
.	TRBV6-5	TRBJ2-1	.	TGTGCCAGCAGTTGGACGAGGACCTACAATGAGCAGTTCTTC	CASSWTRTYNEQFF
.	TRBV4-3	TRBJ2-1	TRBD2	TGCGCCAGCAGCCAACCCACTAGCGGGACCGACAATGAGCAGTTCTTC	CASSQPTSGTDNEQFF
.	TRBV28	TRBJ1-3	.	TGTGCCAGCAGTTTTAGGGATACCTCTGGAAACACCATATATTTT	CASSFRDTSGNTIYF
.	TRBV5-1	TRBJ2-2	.	TGCGCCAGCACCCTGGGTTCGGGGGCCGGGGAGCTGTTTTTT	CASTLGSGAGELFF
.	TRBV30	TRBJ2-1	TRBD2	TGTGCCTGGAATGACAGGTCCAGCGGGAGAGTACGGCAGTTCTTC	CAWNDRSSGRVRQFF